This record covers a single TCR beta chain. Its specificity is not known. The same CDR3 arises from other DNA sequences in this sample as well. Some clones are missing from TCRdb's copy, which holds only in-frame ones; the method was immunoSEQ multiplex PCR. The sample holds approximately 600,000 clones, roughly 95% seen once. Naive CD8 populations comprised CD45RO-negative cells positively selected for CCR7, excluding terminally differentiated effector memory CD45RA+ cells. Germline V CDR1 and CDR2: MNHEY, SVGAGI. CDR3 size: 14 residues. V was pared by 0 bases and J by 5 bases, with 10 bases between. The sample belongs to a study of shared clonotypes between healthy human individuals. For the study at large: CD4 naive cells filled three plates per donor, CD4 memory three, CD8 naive two and CD8 memory one.

The study's findings and limits: The study found lower generation probabilities in non-shared clonotypes than in those shared by all four donors. The authors expected sequencing depth to affect clonotype sharing among donors. The donor pool, a small one, limited the genetic and exposure-history diversity represented.

The sample was naive CD8+ T cells sorted from blood. This sequence originates from a woman in her 30s in good health. The V and J genes are TRBV6-5 and TRBJ2-5; the D gene is possibly TRBD2 (5 bases). CDR3 in amino acids: CASSYSGPGETQYF. The CDR3 DNA is TGTGCCAGCAGTTACTCAGGACCGGGGGAGACCCAGTACTTC.